Given below is one TCR beta chain in context. The antigen remains unidentified. This sample is part of a study of cytomegalovirus exposure and HLA in healthy donors. Findings and limits, study-wide: DRB1 had the most TCR associations and HLA-C the fewest, a later analysis found, with rates varying by HLA locus. Per published accounts, TCR beta sequences correctly predicted the HLA-A and HLA-B alleles of most subjects. Sequencing had likely introduced a cluster of highly shared sequence variants as an artifact.

In the PCR, 60 Vbeta and 13 Jbeta primers were used. Sequencing used immunoSEQ multiplex PCR; TCRdb keeps in-frame clones, though not all of them. The sample has roughly 100,000 clones, roughly 15% seen once; the top ten hold around 0.86%. The receptor comes from a female donor in good health and CMV-seronegative. Sequenced sample: PBMCs.

The chain's CDR3 is CASSYSGRRDNSPLHF. CDR3 sequence (DNA): TGTGCCAGCAGTTACTCAGGGCGGAGGGACAATTCACCCCTCCACTTT. The rearrangement uses TRBV6-5 and TRBJ1-6; possibly TRBD1 for D (5 bases). The V gene's germline CDR1 is MNHEY and CDR2 SVGAGI. Trimming cost V 0 bases and J 7 bases, with 13 bases left between them. This CDR3 has 16 amino acids.